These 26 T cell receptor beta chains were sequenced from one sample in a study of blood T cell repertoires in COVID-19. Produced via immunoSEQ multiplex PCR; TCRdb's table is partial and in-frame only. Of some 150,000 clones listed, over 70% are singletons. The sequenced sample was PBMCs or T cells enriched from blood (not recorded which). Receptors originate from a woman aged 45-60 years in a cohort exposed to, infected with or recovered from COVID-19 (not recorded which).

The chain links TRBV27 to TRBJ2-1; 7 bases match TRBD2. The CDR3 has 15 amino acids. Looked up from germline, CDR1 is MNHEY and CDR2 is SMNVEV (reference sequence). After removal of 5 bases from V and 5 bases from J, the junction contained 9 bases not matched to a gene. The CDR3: CASSRAASGHNEQFF. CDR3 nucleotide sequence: TGTGCCAGCAGTCGGGCGGCTAGCGGACACAATGAGCAGTTCTTC.

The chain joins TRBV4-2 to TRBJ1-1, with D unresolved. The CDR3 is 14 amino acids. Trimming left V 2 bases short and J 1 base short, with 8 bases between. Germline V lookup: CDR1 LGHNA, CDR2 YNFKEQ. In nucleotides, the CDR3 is TGTGCCAGCAGCCAACTATGGAGGAACACTGAAGCTTTCTTT. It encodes CASSQLWRNTEAFF.

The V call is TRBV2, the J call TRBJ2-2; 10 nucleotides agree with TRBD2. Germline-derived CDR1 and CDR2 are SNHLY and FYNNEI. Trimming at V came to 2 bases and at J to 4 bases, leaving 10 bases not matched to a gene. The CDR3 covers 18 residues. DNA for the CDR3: TGTGCCAGCAGTGAAAGGGCTAGCGGGAGTAGGGCCACCGGGGAGCTGTTTTTT. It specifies CASSERASGSRATGELFF.

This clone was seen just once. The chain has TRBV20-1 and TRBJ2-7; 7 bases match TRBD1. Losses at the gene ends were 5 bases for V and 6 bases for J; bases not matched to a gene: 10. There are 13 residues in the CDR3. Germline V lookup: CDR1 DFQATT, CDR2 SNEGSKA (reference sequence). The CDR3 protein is CSAGGRGFGEQYF. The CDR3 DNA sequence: TGCAGTGCTGGTGGCAGGGGGTTTGGCGAGCAGTACTTC.

The CDR3 sequence is CASSFRSGGAIGGELFF. The CDR3 DNA follows: TGTGCCAGCAGCTTTCGGAGCGGGGGGGCCATCGGCGGGGAGCTGTTTTTT. The chain links TRBV7-2 to TRBJ2-2, with TRBD2 matching 10 bases. The CDR3 covers 17 residues. Germline trimming cut 3 bases from V and 7 bases from J; bases unmatched to any gene: 11. The V gene's germline CDR1 is SGHTA and CDR2 FQGNSA.

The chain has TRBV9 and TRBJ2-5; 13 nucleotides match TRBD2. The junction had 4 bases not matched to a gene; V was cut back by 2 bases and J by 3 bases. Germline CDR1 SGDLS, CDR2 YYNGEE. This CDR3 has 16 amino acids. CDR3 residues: CASSVTSGGAKETQYF. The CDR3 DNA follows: TGTGCCAGCAGCGTTACTAGCGGGGGGGCTAAAGAGACCCAGTACTTC.

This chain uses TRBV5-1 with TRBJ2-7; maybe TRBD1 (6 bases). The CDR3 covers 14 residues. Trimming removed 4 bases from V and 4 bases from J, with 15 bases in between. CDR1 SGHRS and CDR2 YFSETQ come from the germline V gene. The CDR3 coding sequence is TGCGCCAGCAGCGTGGACAGTGGTTTGTACGAGCAGTACTTC. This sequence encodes CASSVDSGLYEQYF.

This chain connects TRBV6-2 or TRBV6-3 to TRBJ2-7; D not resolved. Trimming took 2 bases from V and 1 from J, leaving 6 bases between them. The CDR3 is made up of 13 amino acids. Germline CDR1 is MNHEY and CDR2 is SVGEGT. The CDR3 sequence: CASSYTNSYEQYF. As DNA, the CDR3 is TGTGCCAGCAGTTACACAAATTCCTACGAGCAGTACTTC.

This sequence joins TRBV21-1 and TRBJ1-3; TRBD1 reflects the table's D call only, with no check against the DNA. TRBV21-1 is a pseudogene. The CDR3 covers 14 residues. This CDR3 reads CASTPTVSGNTIYF. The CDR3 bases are TGTGCCAGCACTCCGACAGTCTCTGGAAACACCATATATTTT.

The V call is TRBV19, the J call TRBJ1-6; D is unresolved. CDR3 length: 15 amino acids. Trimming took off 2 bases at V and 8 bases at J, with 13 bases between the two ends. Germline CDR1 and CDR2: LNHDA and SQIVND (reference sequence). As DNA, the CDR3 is TGTGCCAGTAGTATACTTACCCGGAGTGATTCACCCCTCCACTTT. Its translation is CASSILTRSDSPLHF.

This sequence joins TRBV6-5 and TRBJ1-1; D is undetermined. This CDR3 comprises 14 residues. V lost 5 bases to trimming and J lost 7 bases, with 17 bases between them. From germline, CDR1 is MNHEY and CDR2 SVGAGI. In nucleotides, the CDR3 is TGTGCCAGCAGTCGTATTTCTTACACGGGTGAAGCTTTCTTT. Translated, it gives CASSRISYTGEAFF.

As DNA, the CDR3 is TGTGCCAGCAGCAACCCATCGGGACAGACCACAGATACGCAGTATTTT. This gives the protein CASSNPSGQTTDTQYF. V usage is TRBV21-1 and J usage is TRBJ2-3; the table's D call, TRBD1, has no DNA check behind it. TRBV21-1 is classified as a pseudogene. This CDR3 has 16 residues.

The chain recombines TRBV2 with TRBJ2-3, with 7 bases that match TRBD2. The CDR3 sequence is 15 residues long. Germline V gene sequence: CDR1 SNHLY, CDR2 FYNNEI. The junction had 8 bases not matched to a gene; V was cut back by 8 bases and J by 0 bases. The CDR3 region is CASAGAGVSTDTQYF. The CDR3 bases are TGTGCCAGCGCCGGGGCGGGAGTTAGCACAGATACGCAGTATTTT.

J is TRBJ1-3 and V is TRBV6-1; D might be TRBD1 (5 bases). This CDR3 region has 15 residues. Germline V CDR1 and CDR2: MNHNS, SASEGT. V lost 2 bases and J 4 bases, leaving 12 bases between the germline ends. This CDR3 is CASSELGGYGNTIYF. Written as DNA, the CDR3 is TGTGCCAGCAGTGAATTGGGGGGATACGGAAACACCATATATTTT.

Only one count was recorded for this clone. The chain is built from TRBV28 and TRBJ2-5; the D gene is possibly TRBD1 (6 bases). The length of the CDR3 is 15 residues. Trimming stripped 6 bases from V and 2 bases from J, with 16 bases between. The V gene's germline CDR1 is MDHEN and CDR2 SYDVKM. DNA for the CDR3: TGTGCCAGCAGGGGGCCGCGACAGGCTCAAGAGACCCAGTACTTC. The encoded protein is CASRGPRQAQETQYF.

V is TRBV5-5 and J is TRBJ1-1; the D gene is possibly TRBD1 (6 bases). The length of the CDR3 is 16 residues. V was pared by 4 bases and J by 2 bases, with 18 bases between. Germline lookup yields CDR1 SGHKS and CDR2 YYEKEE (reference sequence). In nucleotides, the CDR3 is TGTGCCAGCAGCGGGGGGGCCGGCAGGGGTAACACTGAAGCTTTCTTT. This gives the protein CASSGGAGRGNTEAFF.

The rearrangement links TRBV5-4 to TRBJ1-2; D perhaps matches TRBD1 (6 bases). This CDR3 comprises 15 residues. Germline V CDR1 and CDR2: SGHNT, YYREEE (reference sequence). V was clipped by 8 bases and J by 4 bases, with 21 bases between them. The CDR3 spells CASTTLGQGFYGYTF. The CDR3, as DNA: TGTGCCAGTACCACCCTGGGGCAGGGGTTCTATGGCTACACCTTC.

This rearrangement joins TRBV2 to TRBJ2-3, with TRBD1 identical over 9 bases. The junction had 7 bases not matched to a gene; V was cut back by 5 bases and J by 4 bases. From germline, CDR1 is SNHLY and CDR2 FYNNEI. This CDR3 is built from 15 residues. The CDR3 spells CASSTDRGMADTQYF. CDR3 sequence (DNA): TGTGCCAGCAGTACCGACAGGGGGATGGCAGATACGCAGTATTTT.

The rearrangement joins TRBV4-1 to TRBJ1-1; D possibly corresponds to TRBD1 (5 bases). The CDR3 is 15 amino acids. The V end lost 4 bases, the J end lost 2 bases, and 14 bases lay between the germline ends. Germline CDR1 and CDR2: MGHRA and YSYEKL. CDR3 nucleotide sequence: TGCGCCAGCAGCCGAGACAGACAAGTAAACACTGAAGCTTTCTTT. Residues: CASSRDRQVNTEAFF.

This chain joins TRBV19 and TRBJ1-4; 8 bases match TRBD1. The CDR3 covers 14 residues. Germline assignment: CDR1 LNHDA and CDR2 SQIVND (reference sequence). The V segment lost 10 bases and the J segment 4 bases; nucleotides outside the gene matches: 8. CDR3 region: CATKGGQDNEKLFF. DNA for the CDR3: TGTGCCACGAAGGGGGGACAGGATAATGAAAAACTGTTTTTT.

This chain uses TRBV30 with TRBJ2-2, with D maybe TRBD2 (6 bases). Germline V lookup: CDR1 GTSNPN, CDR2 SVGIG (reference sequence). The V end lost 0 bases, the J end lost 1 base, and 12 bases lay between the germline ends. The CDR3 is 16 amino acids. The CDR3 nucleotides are TGTGCCTGGAGTGTGCAACGGGGGTTGAACACCGGGGAGCTGTTTTTT. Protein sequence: CAWSVQRGLNTGELFF.

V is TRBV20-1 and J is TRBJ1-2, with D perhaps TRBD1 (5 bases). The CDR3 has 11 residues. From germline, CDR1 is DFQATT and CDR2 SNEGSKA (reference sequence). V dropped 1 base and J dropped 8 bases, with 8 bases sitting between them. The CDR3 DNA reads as TGCAGTGCTAGAGGACAGTGGGGCTACACCTTC. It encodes CSARGQWGYTF.

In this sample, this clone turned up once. Here the CDR3 reads CAISGGQQETQYF. The CDR3 DNA reads TGTGCCATCAGTGGCGGACAGCAAGAGACCCAGTACTTC. The rearrangement joins TRBV10-3 to TRBJ2-5; D is possibly TRBD1 (6 bases). The germline V gene encodes CDR1 ENHRY and CDR2 SYGVKD. Trimming shortened V by 4 bases and J by 2 bases, and 8 bases separated the two germline ends. The CDR3 totals 13 residues.

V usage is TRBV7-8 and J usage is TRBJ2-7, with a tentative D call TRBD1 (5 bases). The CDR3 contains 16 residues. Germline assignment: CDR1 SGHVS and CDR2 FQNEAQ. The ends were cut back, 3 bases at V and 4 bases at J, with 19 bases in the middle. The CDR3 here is CASSLGGHGDIYEQYF. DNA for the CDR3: TGTGCCAGCAGCTTGGGTGGACACGGAGATATTTACGAGCAGTACTTC. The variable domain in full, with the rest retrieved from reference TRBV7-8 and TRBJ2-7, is GAGVSQSPRYKVAKRGQDVALRCDPISGHVSLFWYQQALGQGPEFLTYFQNEAQLDKSGLPSDRFFAERPEGSVSTLKIQRTQQEDSAVYLCASSLGGHGDIYEQYFGPGTRLTVT.

CDR3 sequence: CASSPSTMNTEAFF. Here the CDR3 DNA reads TGTGCCAGCTCACCGAGTACCATGAACACTGAAGCTTTCTTT. V and J are TRBV18 and TRBJ1-1; D call uncertain. This CDR3 comprises 14 residues. The germline V gene encodes CDR1 KGHSH and CDR2 LQKENI. V lost 3 bases, J lost 0 bases, and 8 bases lay in between.

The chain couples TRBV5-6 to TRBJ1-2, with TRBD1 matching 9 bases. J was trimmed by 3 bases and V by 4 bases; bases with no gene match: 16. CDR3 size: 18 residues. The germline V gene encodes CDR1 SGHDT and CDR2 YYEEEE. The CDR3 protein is CASSKDATGGRFDYGYTF. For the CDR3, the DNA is TGTGCCAGCAGCAAAGACGCGACAGGGGGTAGATTTGACTATGGCTACACCTTC.